This entry concerns a single T cell receptor (beta chain). This clone was counted once. What this receptor recognizes is not known. Within one base of it there is no much larger clone, and no base qualities were kept. The collaborating institutions used their own protocols to collect whole blood in K2EDTA tubes. For TCRbeta analysis, collaborator samples were shipped as frozen whole blood, as isolated PBMCs, or as DNA extracted from either sample type. The data were obtained in a study of blood T cell repertoires in COVID-19 (dated by TCRdb to the early 2020s). For the study in its entirety: Samples from collaborators originated in the United States, Italy and Spain and spanned both the acute and convalescent phases of COVID-19. The samples were drawn from two sources: the first 160 participants of the ongoing ImmuneRACE study, and over 950 subjects contributed by 6 global collaborators. The prospective study material was composed of cDNA or gDNA derived from T cells, B-cell-depleted T cells, or PBMCs. Where available, HLA class I and class II types were taken from metadata supplied by the sample provider and were not determined by assay-based typing. A freely available public database, intended as a resource for researchers studying the immune response to SARS-CoV-2, is where the repertoires were released. Deeply sampled blood TCRbeta repertoires from subjects exposed to, actively infected with, or recovered from COVID-19 were included in the dataset. A de-identified subject ID, COVID-19 status, age in years and sex were almost always included in the sample metadata. Overall study outcomes, separate from this receptor: The amount of clinical and demographic metadata varied by source and participant and was provided uncurated.

TCRbeta CDR3 regions were amplified from genomic DNA by means of the immunoSEQ Assay, a bias-controlled multiplex PCR. The original methods were these. Nucleated cell counts per sample were estimated from amplification of reference gene primers within the assay. To quantify the absolute abundance of each unique TCRbeta CDR3 rearrangement, sequence reads were collapsed and filtered. For each sample, productive Simpson clonality was calculated as the square root of Simpson's diversity index over productive rearrangements. The immuneACCESS repertoire file appears here via TCRdb, limited to in-frame rearrangements. These files lack a portion of the clones; in checked studies, under half of the deficit traces to unresolved V genes, and the cause of the others is not known. D and trimming were read from the DNA, whereas the V and J calls and clone size are those reported in that table. This sample is represented by approximately 250,000 clones; 84% of them were singletons. Jointly, the top ten make up 4% of the sample.

Including cysteine and phenylalanine, the CDR3 has 13 amino acids. Only CDR3 DNA is held: 39 bases, read in frame from base 1. The V end loses 6 bases and the J end loses 5 bases, and a stretch of 9 bases separates them. CDR1 KGHDR and CDR2 SFDVKD were looked up in the germline V gene. This clonotype originated in a man between 45 and 60 years old with acute or convalescent COVID-19. This chain is built from TRBV24-1 and TRBJ2-2, and possibly TRBD1, on 5 matching bases. Sequenced sample: peripheral blood. The DNA sequence follows: TGTGCCACCAGTCGCAGGGTAACCGGGGAGCTGTTTTTT. The encoded protein is CATSRRVTGELFF.